This T cell receptor (beta chain) comes out of a study of vaccination and CD4 T cells after COVID-19. Study overall: Median time from second vaccine dose to sampling was approximately 74 days (14 to 241).

Oncomine TCR Beta short-read sequencing was applied to DNA from cultured CD4+ T cells. TCRdb called the PCR reads again in MiXCR, with one record for every CDR3 protein. The table lists roughly 28,000 distinct CDR3 sequences, about 50% of them singletons. To note about this clonotype: Its antigen is currently unknown.

V shed 9 bases and J 5 bases; nucleotides not matched to a gene: 8. Germline V gene lookup returns CDR1 MRHNA and CDR2 SNTAGT. This CDR3 is built from 14 residues. Regarding treatment: roughly ten-day PBMC culture with coronavirus spike peptide pools or control peptides (ViraFEST assay). The J gene is TRBJ1-5, the V gene TRBV6-4; TRBD1 agrees at 9 bases. This TCR came from a human donor who received a COVID-19 vaccine. Here the sequenced sample was CD4+ T cells from blood, cultured in vitro, taken before SARS-CoV-2 vaccination. For the CDR3, the DNA is TGTGCCAGAGATCGGGACAGGGTGGATCAGCCCCAGCATTTT. This gives the protein CARDRDRVDQPQHF.